This TCR beta chain was observed in a study of cytomegalovirus exposure and HLA in healthy donors. Donors sampled were nominally healthy, though unrecorded immune exposures were likely. General study results and limits: The authors later found TCR association rates varying by HLA locus, with DRB1 most and HLA-C fewest.

PCR used 60 Vbeta primers and 13 Jbeta primers. TCRdb's copy holds only in-frame clones and misses some; the assay was immunoSEQ multiplex PCR. Recorded for this sample: 130,000 to 150,000 clones. On this clone: The antigen is not known.

CDR1 and CDR2 from the germline V gene are SEHNR and FQNEAQ (reference sequence). This CDR3 contains 12 residues. V lost 8 bases to trimming and J lost 0 bases, with 8 bases between them. The genes are TRBV7-9 and TRBJ2-7; D is uncertain. The sequenced sample was PBMCs. The sequence came from a man between 35 and 55 years old in good health and CMV-seronegative. The CDR3 DNA sequence: TGTGCCAGCGCAGTCATCTCCTACGAGCAGTACTTC. It codes for CASAVISYEQYF. The whole variable domain, remainder taken from reference TRBV7-9 and TRBJ2-7, is DTGVSQNPRHKITKRGQNVTFRCDPISEHNRLYWYRQTLGQGPEFLTYFQNEAQLEKSRLLSDRFSAERPKGSFSTLEIQRTEQGDSAMYLCASAVISYEQYFGPGTRLTVT.